The 14 T cell receptor beta chains below all came from one sample that was sequenced in a study of CD8 T cells in ankylosing spondylitis (dated by TCRdb to the late 2010s). The library was generated by 5' RACE. TCRdb names Illumina HiSeq 2500 as the instrument used. In-frame beta chains were kept once TCRdb had trimmed the public reads at Q25 with fastp and called clones with MiXCR. Every entry covers one CDR3 protein and lists the most common genes and DNA from its rows. The sample contains roughly 180,000 distinct CDR3 sequences, approximately 10% of them found a single time. Approximately 32% of the sample lies in the top ten. Sequenced sample: blood, either unsorted or a sorted T cell fraction (not recorded which). The receptors derive from a male donor with ankylosing spondylitis or in good health (not recorded which).

This clonotype was found many times. The J gene is TRBJ2-6, the V gene TRBV29-1; TRBD1 or TRBD2 may be the D gene (5 bases each). V lost 1 base to trimming and J lost 0 bases, with 19 bases between them. The length of the CDR3 is 19 residues. Germline values: CDR1 SQVTM, CDR2 ANQGSEA. In DNA form, the CDR3 reads TGCAGCGTTGAAGTCGAGAGGGAAGGGGCTTCCTCTGGGGCCAACGTCCTGACTTTC. This gives the protein CSVEVEREGASSGANVLTF.

In its sample, this clonotype was seen a few times. The CDR3 nucleotides are TGCAGCGTTGCTCCAGGGGGGGCCAACGTCCTGACTTTC. This sequence encodes CSVAPGGANVLTF. The J gene is TRBJ2-6, the V gene TRBV29-1; the D gene is possibly TRBD1 (5 bases). This CDR3 region has 13 residues. Per germline, CDR1 SQVTM and CDR2 ANQGSEA. Trimming stripped 4 bases from V and 4 bases from J, with 8 bases between.

This clonotype was detected many times. This chain links TRBV7-2 with TRBJ2-5, with D unresolved. This CDR3 spans 13 amino acids. Germline V gene data show CDR1 as SGHTA and CDR2 as FQGNSA. Trimming took off 1 base at V and 5 bases at J, with 8 bases between the two ends. For the CDR3, the DNA is TGTGCCAGCAGCTTAGGGCTACCCGAGACCCAGTACTTC. This sequence encodes CASSLGLPETQYF.

The chain has TRBV10-2 and TRBJ1-1; 7 bases map to TRBD1. The CDR3 runs 14 residues. The V gene's germline CDR1 is WSHSY and CDR2 SAAADI. Losses at the gene ends were 0 bases for V and 4 bases for J; bases not matched to a gene: 2. CDR3 bases: TGCGCCAGCAGTGAGTCGGCAGGGGGCACTGAAGCTTTCTTT. Translation: CASSESAGGTEAFF.

This clonotype came up many times. This chain uses TRBV5-5 with TRBJ2-7, with 7 bases that match TRBD1. The CDR3 totals 15 residues. Per germline, CDR1 SGHKS and CDR2 YYEKEE (reference sequence). Germline trimming cut 4 bases from V and 3 bases from J; bases unmatched to any gene: 10. The CDR3 DNA reads TGTGCCAGCAGCCAACAACCGGGACAGAGCTACGAGCAGTACTTC. Translating gives CASSQQPGQSYEQYF.

At least ten counts were recorded for this clonotype. The chain links TRBV6-1 to TRBJ1-1, with D hard to call. CDR1 is MNHNS, CDR2 SASEGT, per germline. CDR3 size: 13 residues. Trimming cost V 7 bases and J 0 bases, with 9 bases left between them. The CDR3 nucleotides are TGTGCCAGCAAGAGGAGCATGAACACTGAAGCTTTCTTT. This sequence encodes CASKRSMNTEAFF.

This sequence joins TRBV5-1 and TRBJ2-5; D might be TRBD1 (5 bases). Germline CDR1 and CDR2: SGHRS and YFSETQ. V was shortened by 3 bases and J by 5 bases, with 17 bases between the two germline ends. The CDR3 is made up of 15 amino acids. The chain's CDR3 is CASSSVVKGQETQYF. The CDR3 region has the DNA TGCGCCAGCAGCTCCGTTGTCAAGGGGCAGGAGACCCAGTACTTC.

This clonotype appeared a few times. The CDR3 loop is CASSHYSSGITDTQYF. The CDR3 DNA sequence: TGTGCCAGCAGCCATTACTCTAGCGGGATCACAGATACGCAGTATTTT. The chain employs TRBV3-1 and TRBJ2-3, with 9 bases identical to TRBD2. After removal of 3 bases from V and 2 bases from J, the junction contained 6 bases not matched to a gene. The CDR3 is made up of 16 amino acids. Germline V gives CDR1 LGHDT, CDR2 YNNKEL (reference sequence).

The gene calls are TRBV4-3 and TRBJ1-3, with 8 bases that match TRBD1. CDR1 LGHNA and CDR2 YSLEER come from the germline V gene. This CDR3 has 16 amino acids. The V and J ends lost 5 bases and 2 bases, in that order; junction bases with no gene match: 8. The CDR3 sequence is CASSGRDRGPGNTIYF. For the CDR3, the DNA is TGCGCCAGCAGCGGACGAGACAGGGGCCCTGGAAACACCATATATTTT.

This clonotype was counted ten times or more. The chain has TRBV4-1 and TRBJ1-2; 12 nucleotides agree with TRBD1. CDR1 MGHRA and CDR2 YSYEKL come from the germline V gene. Germline trimming cut 4 bases from V and 7 bases from J; bases unmatched to any gene: 1. The CDR3 covers 13 residues. The CDR3 sequence is CASSRDRGLGYTF. The CDR3 DNA is TGCGCCAGCAGCCGGGACAGGGGGCTTGGCTACACCTTC.

This clonotype came up many times. The chain couples TRBV10-3 to TRBJ2-1, with TRBD2 matching over 7 bases. V gave up 4 bases and J gave up 7 bases; unmatched junction bases: 7. The CDR3 loop spans 14 amino acids. From germline, CDR1 is ENHRY and CDR2 SYGVKD. CDR3 loop: CAISVQGGGNEQFF. The CDR3 DNA is TGTGCCATCAGTGTCCAGGGCGGGGGTAATGAGCAGTTCTTC.

This clonotype was seen ten or more times. The chain links TRBV7-9 to TRBJ2-7; D assignment may be TRBD1 or TRBD2 (5 bases each). In germline, CDR1 is SEHNR, CDR2 FQNEAQ (reference sequence). Trimming removed 3 bases at V and 1 base at J, with 13 bases between. The length of the CDR3 is 15 residues. The CDR3 nucleotides are TGTGCCAGCAGCTTCGGGGCTACCTCTTCCTACGAGCAGTACTTC. This translates into CASSFGATSSYEQYF.

This clonotype was counted a few times. The V call is TRBV20-1, the J call TRBJ2-2; 12 bases agree with TRBD2. The germline V gene has CDR1 DFQATT and CDR2 SNEGSKA (reference sequence). The CDR3 length is 16 residues. The ends lost 4 bases at V and 5 bases at J; junction bases unmatched: 8. This CDR3 is CSATLAGGPGTGELFF. The CDR3 DNA reads as TGCAGTGCTACTCTAGCGGGGGGGCCGGGAACCGGGGAGCTGTTTTTT.

The V and J genes are TRBV6-1 and TRBJ2-5; 13 bases agree with TRBD2. The CDR3 has 17 residues. Per the germline V gene, CDR1 is MNHNS and CDR2 is SASEGT. V lost 6 bases to trimming and J lost 3 bases; unmatched junction nucleotides: 10. CDR3 in DNA: TGTGCCAGCAGGTCACTAGCGGGGGGGCCGTTTGAAGAGACCCAGTACTTC. This encodes CASRSLAGGPFEETQYF.